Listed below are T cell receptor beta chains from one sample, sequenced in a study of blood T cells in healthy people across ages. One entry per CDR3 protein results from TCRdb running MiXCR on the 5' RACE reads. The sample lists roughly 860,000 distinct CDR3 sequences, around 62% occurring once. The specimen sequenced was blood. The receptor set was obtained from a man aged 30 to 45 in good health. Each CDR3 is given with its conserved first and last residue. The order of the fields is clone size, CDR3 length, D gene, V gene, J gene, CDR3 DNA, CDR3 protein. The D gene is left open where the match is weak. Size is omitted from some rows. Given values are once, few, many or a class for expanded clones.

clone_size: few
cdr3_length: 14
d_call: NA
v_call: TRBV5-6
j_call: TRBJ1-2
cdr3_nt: TGTGCCAGCAGCTATCCTTATATAGCTGGTGGCTACACCTTC
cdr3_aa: CASSYPYIAGGYTF

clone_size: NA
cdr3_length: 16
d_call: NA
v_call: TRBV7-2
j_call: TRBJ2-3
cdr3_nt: TGTGCCAGCAGCTCTAACTACGCCACTAGCACAGATACGCAGTATTTT
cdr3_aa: CASSSNYATSTDTQYF

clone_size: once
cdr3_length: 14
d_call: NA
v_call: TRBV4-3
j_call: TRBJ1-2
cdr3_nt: TGCGCCAGCAGCCAAGGATATATAGGCTATGGCTACACCTTC
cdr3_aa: CASSQGYIGYGYTF

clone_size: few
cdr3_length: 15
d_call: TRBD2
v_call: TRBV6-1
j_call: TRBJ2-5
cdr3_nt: TGTGCCAGCAGGGCTAGCGGGGTATACCAAGAGACCCAGTACTTC
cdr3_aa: CASRASGVYQETQYF

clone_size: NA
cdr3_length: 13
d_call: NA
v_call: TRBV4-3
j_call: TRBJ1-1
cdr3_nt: TGCGCCAGCCTTCCCAGTCCCGGGGCTGAAGCTTTCTTT
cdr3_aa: CASLPSPGAEAFF

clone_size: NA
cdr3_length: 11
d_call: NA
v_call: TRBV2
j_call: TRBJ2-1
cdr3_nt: TGTGCCAGTCTAAAAGACAATGAGCAGTTCTTC
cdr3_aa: CASLKDNEQFF

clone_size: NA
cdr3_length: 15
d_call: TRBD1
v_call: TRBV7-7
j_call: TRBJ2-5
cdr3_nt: TGTGCTAGCAGCTCGGGACAGGGGGCTTTGGAGACCCAGTACTTC
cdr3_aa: CASSSGQGALETQYF

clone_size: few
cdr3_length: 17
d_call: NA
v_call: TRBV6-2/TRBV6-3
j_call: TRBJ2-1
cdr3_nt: TGTGCCAGCAGTTACTCGATCTGGGGGAGCTCCTACAATGAGCAGTTCTTC
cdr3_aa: CASSYSIWGSSYNEQFF

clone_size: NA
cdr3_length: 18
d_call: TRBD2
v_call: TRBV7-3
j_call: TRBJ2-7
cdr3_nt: TGTGCCAGCAGCTTAGTCCCCCCCACTAGCGGGGGAGCTTACGAGCAGTACTTC
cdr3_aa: CASSLVPPTSGGAYEQYF

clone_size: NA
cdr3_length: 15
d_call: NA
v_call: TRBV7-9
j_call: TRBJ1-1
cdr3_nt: TGTGCCAGCAGACCTCCGTTCAGGGTGGGCACTGAAGCTTTCTTT
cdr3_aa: CASRPPFRVGTEAFF

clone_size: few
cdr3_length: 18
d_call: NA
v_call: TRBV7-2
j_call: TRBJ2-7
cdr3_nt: TGTGCCAGCAGCCGCCGCGTAAGCGGACTCGTGGAGCAGCACGAGCAGTACTTC
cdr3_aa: CASSRRVSGLVEQHEQYF

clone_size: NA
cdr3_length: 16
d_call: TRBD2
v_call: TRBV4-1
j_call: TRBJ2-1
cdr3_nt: TGCGCCAGCAGCCAGTGGGAGTCTAGCGGTGGGAATGAGCAGTTCTTC
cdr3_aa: CASSQWESSGGNEQFF

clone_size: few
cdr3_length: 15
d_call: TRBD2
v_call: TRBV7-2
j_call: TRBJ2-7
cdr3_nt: TGTGCCAGCAGCTCAGCGGGGGGCCTTTCCTACGAGCAGTACTTC
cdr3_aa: CASSSAGGLSYEQYF

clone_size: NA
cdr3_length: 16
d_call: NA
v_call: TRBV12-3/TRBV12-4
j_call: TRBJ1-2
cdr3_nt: TGTGCCAGCGCCAGATCCGGGACATCTATACGCTATGGCTACACCTTC
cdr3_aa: CASARSGTSIRYGYTF

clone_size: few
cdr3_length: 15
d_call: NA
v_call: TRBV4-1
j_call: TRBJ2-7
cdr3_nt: TGCGCCAGCAGCCAAGAACCCCGCGTCGAACGAGAGCAGTACTTC
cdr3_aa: CASSQEPRVEREQYF

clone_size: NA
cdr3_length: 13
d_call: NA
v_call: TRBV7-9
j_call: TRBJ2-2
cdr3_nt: TGTGCCAGCAGCTTAGTCAATCCCGGGGAGCTGTTTTTT
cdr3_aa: CASSLVNPGELFF

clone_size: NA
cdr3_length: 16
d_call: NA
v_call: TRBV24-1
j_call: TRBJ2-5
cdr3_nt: TGTGCCACCAGTGATTTCCACGGGACTTCCCAAGAGACCCAGTACTTC
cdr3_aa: CATSDFHGTSQETQYF

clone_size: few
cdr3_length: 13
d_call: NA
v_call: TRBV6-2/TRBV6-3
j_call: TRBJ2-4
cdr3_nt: TGTGCCAGCAAACCCCTAGCCAAAAACATTCAGTACTTC
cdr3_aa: CASKPLAKNIQYF

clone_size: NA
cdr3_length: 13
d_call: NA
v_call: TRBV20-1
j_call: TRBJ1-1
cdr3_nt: TGCAGTGCTAGTCTCAGGGTGAACACTGAAGCTTTCTTT
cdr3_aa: CSASLRVNTEAFF

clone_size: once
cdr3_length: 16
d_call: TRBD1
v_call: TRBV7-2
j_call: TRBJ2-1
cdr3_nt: TGTGCCAGCAGCCTTCGGACAGGACGCTCCTACAATGAGCAGTTCTTC
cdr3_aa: CASSLRTGRSYNEQFF

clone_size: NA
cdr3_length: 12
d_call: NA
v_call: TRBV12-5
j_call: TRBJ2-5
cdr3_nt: TGTGCTAGTGGGGCTGGGGACGAGACCCAGTACTTC
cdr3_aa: CASGAGDETQYF

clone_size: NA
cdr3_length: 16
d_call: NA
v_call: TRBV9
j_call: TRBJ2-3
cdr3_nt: TGTGCCAGCAGCGTAGGGGTGAATGTCCGCACAGATACGCAGTATTTT
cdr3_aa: CASSVGVNVRTDTQYF

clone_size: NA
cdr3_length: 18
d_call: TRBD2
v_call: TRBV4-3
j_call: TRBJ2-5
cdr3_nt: TGCGCCAGCAGCCAAGATACGGGACTAGCGGGGGGTGAAGAGACCCAGTACTTC
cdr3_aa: CASSQDTGLAGGEETQYF

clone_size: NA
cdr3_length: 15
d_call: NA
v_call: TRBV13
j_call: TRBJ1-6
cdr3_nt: TGTGCCAGCAGCTCCTTCGGAAAGGGTGAGAGTCCCCTCCACTTT
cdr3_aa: CASSSFGKGESPLHF

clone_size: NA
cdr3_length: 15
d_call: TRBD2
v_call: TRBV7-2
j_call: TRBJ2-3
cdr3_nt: TGTGCCAGCGGAGCAGCTAGCGGGGAGCAGGATACGCAGTATTTT
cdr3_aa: CASGAASGEQDTQYF

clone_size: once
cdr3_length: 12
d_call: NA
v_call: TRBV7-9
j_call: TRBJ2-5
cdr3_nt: TGTGCCAGCGGCTCGTACCAAGAGACCCGGTACTTC
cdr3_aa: CASGSYQETRYF

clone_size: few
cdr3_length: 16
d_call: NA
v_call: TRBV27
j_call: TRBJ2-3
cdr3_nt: TGTGCCAGCAGTAAACTAGAGGCCCCCCCCAAAGATACGCAGTATTTT
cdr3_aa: CASSKLEAPPKDTQYF

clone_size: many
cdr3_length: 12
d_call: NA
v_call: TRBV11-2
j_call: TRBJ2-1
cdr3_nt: TGTGCCAGCAGCTTTCAGGCCAATGAGCAGTTCTTC
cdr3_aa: CASSFQANEQFF

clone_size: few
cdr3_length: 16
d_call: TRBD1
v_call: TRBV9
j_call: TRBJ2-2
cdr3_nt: TGTGCCAGCAGCGTGACAGGGGGCGGTGGCACCGGGGAGCTGTTTTTT
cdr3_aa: CASSVTGGGGTGELFF

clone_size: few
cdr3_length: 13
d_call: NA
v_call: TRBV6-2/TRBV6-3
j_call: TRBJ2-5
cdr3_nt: TGTGCCAGCAGTTACCGAGTGGGGGAGACCCAGTACTTC
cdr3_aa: CASSYRVGETQYF

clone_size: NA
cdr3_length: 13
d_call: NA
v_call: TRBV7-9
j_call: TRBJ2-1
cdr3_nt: TGTGCCAGCAGCTTTGGGTACGCCGATGAGCAGTTCTTC
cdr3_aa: CASSFGYADEQFF

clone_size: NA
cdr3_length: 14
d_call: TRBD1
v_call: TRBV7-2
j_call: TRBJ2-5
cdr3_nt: TGTGCCAGCAGCTTTGGGACAGACTACAATGAGCAGTACTTC
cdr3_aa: CASSFGTDYNEQYF

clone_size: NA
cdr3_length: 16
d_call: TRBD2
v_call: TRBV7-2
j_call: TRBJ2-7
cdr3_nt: TGTGCCAGCAGCCCGGGGGGACTAGCGGGGGTCTACGAGCAGTACTTC
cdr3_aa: CASSPGGLAGVYEQYF

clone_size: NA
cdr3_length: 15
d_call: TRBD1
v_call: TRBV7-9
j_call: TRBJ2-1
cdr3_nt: TGTGCCAGCAGTGGGACCGGGACAGCTTACAATGAGCAGTTCTTC
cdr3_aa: CASSGTGTAYNEQFF

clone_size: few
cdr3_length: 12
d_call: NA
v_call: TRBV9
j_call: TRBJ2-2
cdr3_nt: TGTGCCAGCAGTGCCAGAGCCGGGGAGCTGTTTTTT
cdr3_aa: CASSARAGELFF

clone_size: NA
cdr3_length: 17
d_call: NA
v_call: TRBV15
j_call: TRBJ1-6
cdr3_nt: TGTGCCACCAGCAGAGTCCAGATTCCAAAAAGTGTTTCACCCCTCCACTTT
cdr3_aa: CATSRVQIPKSVSPLHF

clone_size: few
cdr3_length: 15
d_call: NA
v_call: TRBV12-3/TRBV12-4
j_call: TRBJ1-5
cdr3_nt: TGTGCCAGCAGTACCGGACCGATAAGCAATCAGCCCCAGCATTTT
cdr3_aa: CASSTGPISNQPQHF

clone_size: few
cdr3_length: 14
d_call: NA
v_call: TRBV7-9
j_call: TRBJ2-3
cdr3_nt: TGTGCCAGCAGACCGGGCGGGAACACAGATACGCAGTATTTT
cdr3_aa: CASRPGGNTDTQYF

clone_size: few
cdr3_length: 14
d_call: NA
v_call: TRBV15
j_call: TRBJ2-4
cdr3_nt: TGTGCCACCAGCGATCCGGATTGGTACAACATTCAGTACTTC
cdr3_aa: CATSDPDWYNIQYF

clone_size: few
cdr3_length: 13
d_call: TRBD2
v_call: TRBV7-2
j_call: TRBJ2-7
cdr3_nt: TGTGCCAGCAGCGCGGGGGGCCGAGGTGAGCAGTACTTC
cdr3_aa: CASSAGGRGEQYF

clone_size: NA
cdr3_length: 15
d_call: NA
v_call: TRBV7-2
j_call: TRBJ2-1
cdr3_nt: TGTGCCAGCAGCCCCGGGTTTGGACGCGCTAATGAGCAGTTCTTC
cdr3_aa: CASSPGFGRANEQFF

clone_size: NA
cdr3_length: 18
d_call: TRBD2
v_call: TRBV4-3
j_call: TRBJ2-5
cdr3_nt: TGCGCCAGCAGCCAAACAAATCTAGCGGGGGGCCGAGTAGAGACCCAGTACTTC
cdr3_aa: CASSQTNLAGGRVETQYF

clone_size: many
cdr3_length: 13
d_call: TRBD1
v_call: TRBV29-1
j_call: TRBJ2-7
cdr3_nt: TGCAGCGTTGAAGAAGGCAGGGGGCACGAGCAGTACTTC
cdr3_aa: CSVEEGRGHEQYF

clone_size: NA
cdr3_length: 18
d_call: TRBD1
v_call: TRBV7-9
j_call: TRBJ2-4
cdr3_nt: TGTGCCAGCAGCTCTCTCGGGACAGGGGACTTAGCCAAAAACATTCAGTACTTC
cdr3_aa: CASSSLGTGDLAKNIQYF

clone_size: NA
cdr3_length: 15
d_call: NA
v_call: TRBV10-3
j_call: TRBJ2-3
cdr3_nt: TGTGCCATTGAGGCGAGGATGGGGGCAACAGATACGCAGTATTTT
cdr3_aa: CAIEARMGATDTQYF

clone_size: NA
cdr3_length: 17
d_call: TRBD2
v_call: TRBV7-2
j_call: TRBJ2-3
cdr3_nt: TGTGCCAGCAGCTTTAGGTCCAGGGCTAGCGGGACAGATACGCAGTATTTT
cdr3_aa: CASSFRSRASGTDTQYF

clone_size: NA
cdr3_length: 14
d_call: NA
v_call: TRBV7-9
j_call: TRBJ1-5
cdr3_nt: TGTGCCAGCAGCTTCGGTGACAGTACTCAGCCCCAGCATTTT
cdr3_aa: CASSFGDSTQPQHF

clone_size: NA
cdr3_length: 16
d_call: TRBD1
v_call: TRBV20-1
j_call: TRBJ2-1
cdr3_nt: TGCAGTGCTAGAGATGTGGGGACAGGGGCCCATGATGAGCAGTTCTTC
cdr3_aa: CSARDVGTGAHDEQFF

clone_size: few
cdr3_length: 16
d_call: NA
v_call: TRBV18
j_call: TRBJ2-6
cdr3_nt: TGTGCCAGCTCACCGAGACAGTCGGGAGGGGCCAACGTCCTGACTTTC
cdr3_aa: CASSPRQSGGANVLTF

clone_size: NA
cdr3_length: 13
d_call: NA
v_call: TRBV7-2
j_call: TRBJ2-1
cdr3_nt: TGTGCCAGCAGCCCCGGGGCGGGTAATGAGCAGTTCTTC
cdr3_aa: CASSPGAGNEQFF

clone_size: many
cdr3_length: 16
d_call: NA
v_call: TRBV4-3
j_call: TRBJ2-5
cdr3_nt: TGCGCCAGCAGCCAAGGTTACTCCTACGGGCGAGAGACCCAGTACTTC
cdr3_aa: CASSQGYSYGRETQYF

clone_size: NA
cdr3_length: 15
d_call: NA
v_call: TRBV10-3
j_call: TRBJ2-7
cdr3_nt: TGTGCCATCAGTGAGACCGGTGCTCAAGCCGGCGAGCAGTACTTC
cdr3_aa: CAISETGAQAGEQYF

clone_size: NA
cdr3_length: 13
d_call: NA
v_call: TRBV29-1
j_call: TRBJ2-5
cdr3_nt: TGCAGCGCTTCCCAGGCGGGCCAAGAGACCCAGTACTTC
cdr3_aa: CSASQAGQETQYF

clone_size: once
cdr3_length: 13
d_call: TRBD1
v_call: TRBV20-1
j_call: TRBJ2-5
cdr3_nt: TGCAGTGCTGCTGACAGGGGGCAGGAGACCCAGTACTTC
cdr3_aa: CSAADRGQETQYF

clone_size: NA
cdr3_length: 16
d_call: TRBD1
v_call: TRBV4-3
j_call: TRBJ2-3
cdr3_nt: TGCGCCAGCAGCCAAGATAGGGGGCATAGCACAGATACGCAGTATTTT
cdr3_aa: CASSQDRGHSTDTQYF

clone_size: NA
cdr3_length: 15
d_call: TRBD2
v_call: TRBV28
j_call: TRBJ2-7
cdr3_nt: TGTGCCAGCAGGACTAGCGGGGGACAAATCGACGAGCAGTACTTC
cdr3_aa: CASRTSGGQIDEQYF

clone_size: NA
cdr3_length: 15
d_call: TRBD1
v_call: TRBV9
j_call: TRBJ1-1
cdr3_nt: TGTGCCAGCAGCATTCGGGACAGGGAAGGCACTGAAGCTTTCTTT
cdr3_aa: CASSIRDREGTEAFF

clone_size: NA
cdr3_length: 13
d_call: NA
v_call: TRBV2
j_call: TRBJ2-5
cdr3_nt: TGTGCCAGCATAGGCAGGGCCGAAGAGACCCAGTACTTC
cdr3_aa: CASIGRAEETQYF

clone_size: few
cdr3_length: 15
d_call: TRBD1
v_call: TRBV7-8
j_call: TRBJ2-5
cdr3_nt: TGTGCCAGCAGCTTAAACAGGGGGCAACAAGAGACCCAGTACTTC
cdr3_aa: CASSLNRGQQETQYF

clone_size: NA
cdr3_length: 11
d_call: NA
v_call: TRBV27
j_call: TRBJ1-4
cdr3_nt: TGTGCCAGCAGTTTCGAGGGAAAACTGTTTTTT
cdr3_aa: CASSFEGKLFF